A selection of T cell receptor beta chains follows, all from one sample in a study of cytomegalovirus exposure and HLA in healthy donors. This table comes from immunoSEQ multiplex PCR, and its TCRdb copy is limited to in-frame clones, with some not included. This table holds 150,000 to 200,000 clones, about 9.4% found once. Input material: PBMCs. The origin of the receptors is a woman aged 25 to 39 in good health and CMV-seropositive. CDR3s include the opening cysteine and the closing phenylalanine or tryptophan. D genes are given only for firm matches. Expanded clones get a size class; other rows say once, few or many, or leave the size out.

few	NA	TRBV5-6	TRBJ1-4	TGTGCCAGCACCACGATCGACGCGGCTGATGAAAAACTGTTTTTT	CASTTIDAADEKLFF
NA	TRBD2	TRBV6-6	TRBJ2-3	TGTGCCAGCAGGTTCGAGCGGGGAGGAAGGGATACGCAGTATTTT	CASRFERGGRDTQYF
NA	NA	TRBV9	TRBJ2-3	TGTGCCGGACGGGATTCTAGCACAGATACGCAGTATTTT	CAGRDSSTDTQYF
NA	TRBD2	TRBV5-8	TRBJ2-3	TGTGCCAGCAGCTTCGGCGGGAGGGCTTATATTACAGATACGCAGTATTTT	CASSFGGRAYITDTQYF
once	NA	TRBV4-3	TRBJ2-7	TGCGCCAGCAGCCAAGGAAGGGGCGAGCAGTACTTC	CASSQGRGEQYF
few	NA	TRBV6-1	TRBJ2-3	TGTGCCAGCAGTGAATTACTAGTAGGGGATACGCAGTATTTT	CASSELLVGDTQYF
few	TRBD2	TRBV7-3	TRBJ2-1	TGTGCCAGCGGGCTAGCGGGCCCCTACAATGAGCAGTTCTTC	CASGLAGPYNEQFF
NA	NA	TRBV15	TRBJ2-5	TGTGCCACCAGCACCCAGTTTGGGGGCAGCGGCTTCCAAGAGACCCAGTACTTC	CATSTQFGGSGFQETQYF
few	TRBD2	TRBV13	TRBJ2-7	TGTGCCAGCAGCTTACGGGGGGGAGAGCAGTACTTC	CASSLRGGEQYF
NA	NA	TRBV7-8	TRBJ1-1	TGTGCCAGCAGCTTACGGTGGAACACTGAAGCTTTCTTT	CASSLRWNTEAFF
few	TRBD2	TRBV2	TRBJ2-5	TGTGCCAGCAGTTCCGGGACTAGAGGGTCACAAGAGACCCAGTACTTC	CASSSGTRGSQETQYF
few	NA	TRBV5-1	TRBJ2-1	TGCGCCAGCAGCTTGGATGGTAGCTCCTCCTACAATGAGCAGTTCTTC	CASSLDGSSSYNEQFF
NA	TRBD1	TRBV30	TRBJ1-2	TGTGCCTGGAGCCCCCAGGGGGTCAATGGCTACACCTTC	CAWSPQGVNGYTF
NA	NA	TRBV29-1	TRBJ2-7	TGCAGCGGCACCACGGGGGTTATGCCCTCCTACGAGCAGTACTTC	CSGTTGVMPSYEQYF
NA	NA	TRBV5-6	TRBJ2-7	TGTGCCAGCAGCTTTGACAGAACCTACGAGCAGTACTTC	CASSFDRTYEQYF
NA	NA	TRBV18	TRBJ2-3	TGTGCCAGCAAAGGACTAATAATCACAGATACGCAGTATTTT	CASKGLIITDTQYF
few	TRBD2	TRBV9	TRBJ2-1	TGTGCCAGCAGCGCCACCGGGACTAAATGGGTGGTTGAGCAGTTCTTC	CASSATGTKWVVEQFF
NA	TRBD2	TRBV7-2	TRBJ2-7	TGTGCCAGCAGCTTAACCCACCTAGCGGGGGTCGACGAGCAGTACTTC	CASSLTHLAGVDEQYF
few	TRBD2	TRBV5-4	TRBJ2-3	TGTGCCAGCAGCCTCCGGGGGGGAATAAGCACAGATACGCAGTATTTT	CASSLRGGISTDTQYF
NA	NA	TRBV2	TRBJ1-2	TGTGCCAGCAGTGTCCTCGGGAAGGGCTATGGCTACACCTTC	CASSVLGKGYGYTF
NA	TRBD1	TRBV5-1	TRBJ1-2	TGCGCCAGCAGCCAAAATACCGGGACAGAGAACTATGGCTACACCTTC	CASSQNTGTENYGYTF
few	NA	TRBV6-5	TRBJ2-5	TGTGCCAGCAGTTACCGCGGGATACACCAAGAGACCCAGTACTTC	CASSYRGIHQETQYF
NA	NA	TRBV5-5	TRBJ1-2	TGTGCCAGCCTCCTCTCACCAGGGGCACAATATGGCTACACCTTC	CASLLSPGAQYGYTF
few	TRBD1	TRBV2	TRBJ1-2	TGTGCCAGCAGCGCGGGACAGGGTGGAGGCTACACCTTC	CASSAGQGGGYTF
few	NA	TRBV19	TRBJ1-1	TGTGCCAGTACCCTGAGAGGGAGGGGATTGAACACTGAAGCTTTCTTT	CASTLRGRGLNTEAFF
NA	TRBD1	TRBV6-1	TRBJ1-1	TGTGCCAGCAGTGGTGACAGGGGAGACACTGAAGCTTTCTTT	CASSGDRGDTEAFF
NA	NA	TRBV6-5	TRBJ2-7	TGTGCCAGCAGTTACTCGAGGAGAACCTACGAGCAGTACTTC	CASSYSRRTYEQYF
NA	NA	TRBV6-9	TRBJ1-5	TGTGCCAGCAGTTACAGGGGCAATCAGCCCCAGCATTTT	CASSYRGNQPQHF
few	TRBD1	TRBV13	TRBJ2-3	TGTGCCAGCAGCTTCCCGACAGGGACAGATACGCAGTATTTT	CASSFPTGTDTQYF
many	NA	TRBV5-6	TRBJ2-7	TGTGCCAGCAGCTTGGTCTTGTCCAGAGAGCAGTACTTC	CASSLVLSREQYF
NA	TRBD1	TRBV27	TRBJ1-5	TGTGCCAGCAGTTTGTATGGTGAGGGCACGGGACAGTCCTATAGCAATCAGCCCCAGCATTTT	CASSLYGEGTGQSYSNQPQHF
few	NA	TRBV10-1	TRBJ2-1	TGCGCCAGCAGTGAGAGAGGGGGCAATGAGCAGTTCTTC	CASSERGGNEQFF
NA	NA	TRBV7-2	TRBJ2-7	TGTGCCAGCAGCTGGGACTCCCCCTACGAGCAGTACTTC	CASSWDSPYEQYF
NA	TRBD1	TRBV7-2	TRBJ1-1	TGTGCCAGCAGCGTCCGGGACAGGGATAATGGTTTCTTT	CASSVRDRDNGFF
NA	TRBD2	TRBV5-1	TRBJ2-7	TGCGCCAGCAGCTTGGGTAGCGGGACTGGCGAGCAGTACTTC	CASSLGSGTGEQYF
NA	TRBD2	TRBV19	TRBJ2-7	TGTGCCAGTAGTATAGCAACTAGCGGGAGGGCACGCTCCTACGAGCAGTACTTC	CASSIATSGRARSYEQYF
NA	TRBD1	TRBV2	TRBJ2-7	TGTGCCGTCTACGAACGGGACAGGGGAATTTACGAGCAGTACTTC	CAVYERDRGIYEQYF
few	TRBD2	TRBV10-2	TRBJ2-3	TGCGCCAGCACGCCACTAGCGGGAGGCACAGATACGCAGTATTTT	CASTPLAGGTDTQYF
NA	TRBD1	TRBV7-9	TRBJ1-1	TGTGCCAGCAGCCCCGGGCAGGGGGCCGGAAACACTGAAGCTTTCTTT	CASSPGQGAGNTEAFF
NA	NA	TRBV5-1	TRBJ2-7	TGCGCCAGCAGCTTGGGGCAGGGCCCCTACGAGCAGTACTTC	CASSLGQGPYEQYF
once	NA	TRBV28	TRBJ1-4	TGTGCCAGCAGTTTATCCGGAGGGGTCCGTGAAAAACTGTTTTTT	CASSLSGGVREKLFF
NA	NA	TRBV5-4	TRBJ1-1	TGTGCCAGCAGCCCATGGGCGGGCCCGAACACTGAAGCTTTCTTT	CASSPWAGPNTEAFF